This T cell receptor (beta chain) was recorded in a study of Graves' ophthalmopathy and Graves' hyperthyroidism. Study outcomes and limitations: Most clonotypes expanded in thyroid above 0.001 frequency were present in blood too.

For repertoire sequencing, the TCR beta CDR3 regions were amplified from RNA transcripts. HTBI primers served in a first-round RT-PCR, which a second-round multiplex PCR followed. TCRdb reprocessed the multiplex PCR reads via MiXCR and lists one record per CDR3 protein. The repertoire holds tens of thousands of distinct CDR3 sequences, with roughly 47% as singletons. To note about this clonotype: Its antigen is not identified.

The CDR3 spans 13 residues. The germline gives CDR1 SQVTM, CDR2 ANQGSEA. The TCR sequence derives from an adult woman with Graves' ophthalmopathy. The genes are TRBV29-1 and TRBJ2-7, with TRBD1 matching over 10 bases. The sequencing sample was made of peripheral blood. The CDR3 is CTATGTGVYEQYF. The CDR3 bases are TGCACCGCAACCGGGACAGGGGTCTACGAGCAGTACTTC.